A selection of T cell receptor beta chains follows, all from one sample in a study of blood T cell repertoires in COVID-19. TCRdb's table, derived via immunoSEQ multiplex PCR, lists solely in-frame clones and lacks some. The repertoire holds tens of thousands of clones, more than 80% seen once, with less than 3.5% in the top ten. Sequencing was carried out using peripheral blood. These TCRs come from a middle-aged man with COVID-19, enrolled during active disease. Each CDR3 is given with its conserved first and last residue. The order of the fields is V gene, J gene, D gene, clone size, CDR3 DNA, CDR3 protein. The D gene is left open where the match is weak. Size tells how often a clone was seen (once, few, many) or the class of an expanded clone, and some rows leave it out.

V: TRBV30
J: TRBJ1-5
D: -
size: -
DNA: TGTGCCTGGAGACCCGGGGGGGGAAATCAGCCCCAGCATTTT
CDR3: CAWRPGGGNQPQHF

V: TRBV3-1/TRBV3-2
J: TRBJ1-6
D: TRBD1
size: -
DNA: TGTGCCAGCAGCCACCGGACAGGGTCACCCCTCCACTTT
CDR3: CASSHRTGSPLHF

V: TRBV4-3
J: TRBJ2-7
D: -
size: -
DNA: TGCGCCAGCAGCCAAGGGTTAACCGGAGTCTACGAGCAGTACTTC
CDR3: CASSQGLTGVYEQYF

V: TRBV10-3
J: TRBJ2-5
D: TRBD1
size: once
DNA: TGTGCCATCAGTCCCAGGGGGCAAGAGACCCAGTACTTC
CDR3: CAISPRGQETQYF

V: TRBV10-2
J: TRBJ2-7
D: -
size: -
DNA: TGCGCCAGCAGCGAAGGGGTTTCCTACGAGCAGTACTTC
CDR3: CASSEGVSYEQYF

V: TRBV11-2
J: TRBJ1-2
D: -
size: -
DNA: TGTGCCAGCAGCTTAGTACCAGGGGTAGTATCAGATGGCTACACCTTC
CDR3: CASSLVPGVVSDGYTF

V: TRBV5-1
J: TRBJ2-1
D: TRBD1
size: -
DNA: TGCGCCAGCAGCTTGTTCTTGGGACAGGGCAGGGATGAGCAGTTCTTC
CDR3: CASSLFLGQGRDEQFF

V: TRBV5-1
J: TRBJ2-1
D: -
size: -
DNA: TGCGCCAGCAGCACGGGAGTCTACAATGAGCAGTTCTTC
CDR3: CASSTGVYNEQFF

V: TRBV3-1/TRBV3-2
J: TRBJ2-1
D: TRBD2
size: -
DNA: TGTGCCAGCAGCCAGCCGGGACTAGCGGGGTACAATGAGCAGTTCTTC
CDR3: CASSQPGLAGYNEQFF

V: TRBV7-9
J: TRBJ1-1
D: -
size: -
DNA: TGTGCCAGCAGCTTATATGGGGCCAGGGTAGAGACTGAAGCTTTCTTT
CDR3: CASSLYGARVETEAFF

V: TRBV29-1
J: TRBJ1-2
D: TRBD1
size: -
DNA: TGCAGCGTGACCGGGACAGGGTCCATGGGTGGCTACACCTTC
CDR3: CSVTGTGSMGGYTF

V: TRBV29-1
J: TRBJ1-5
D: TRBD1
size: -
DNA: TGCAGCGCTGATGGGGGACAGGGGAAGCCCCAGCATTTT
CDR3: CSADGGQGKPQHF

V: TRBV18
J: TRBJ2-5
D: TRBD2
size: -
DNA: TGTGCCAGCTCGTCTTCCGTGGGACTAGCTGAAGAGACCCAGTACTTC
CDR3: CASSSSVGLAEETQYF

V: TRBV28
J: TRBJ1-1
D: TRBD1
size: once
DNA: TGTGCCAGCAGGAGACAGGGCTACACTGAAGCTTTCTTT
CDR3: CASRRQGYTEAFF

V: TRBV9
J: TRBJ2-1
D: TRBD1
size: -
DNA: TGTGCCAGCAGCCCTCGGCAGGGGGTCTACAATGAGCAGTTCTTC
CDR3: CASSPRQGVYNEQFF

V: TRBV2
J: TRBJ2-1
D: -
size: -
DNA: TGTGCCAGCAGGCCTAACTCTGATGAGCAGTTCTTC
CDR3: CASRPNSDEQFF

V: TRBV18
J: TRBJ2-7
D: -
size: -
DNA: TGTGCCAGCTCACCACGTGGCGGAAGCTCCTACGAGCAGTACTTC
CDR3: CASSPRGGSSYEQYF

V: TRBV11-1
J: TRBJ2-7
D: TRBD2
size: -
DNA: TGTGCCAGCAGCTTAGCAACGGGACTAGCAACCGAGCAGTACTTC
CDR3: CASSLATGLATEQYF

V: TRBV7-2
J: TRBJ2-7
D: TRBD2
size: -
DNA: TGTGCCAGCAAGGCTAGCGGGGCCTCCTACGAGCAGTACTTC
CDR3: CASKASGASYEQYF

V: TRBV6-6
J: TRBJ1-6
D: TRBD1
size: -
DNA: TGTGCCAGCATGGCACAGGGGGCGAATTCACCCCTCCACTTT
CDR3: CASMAQGANSPLHF

V: TRBV7-9
J: TRBJ2-7
D: -
size: few
DNA: TGTGCCAGCAGCCGACAGGAGCCCTACGAGCAGTACTTC
CDR3: CASSRQEPYEQYF

V: TRBV5-6
J: TRBJ2-3
D: TRBD1
size: -
DNA: TGTGCCAGCAGCTTGTGGACAGGGGCAGGAAATACGCAGTATTTT
CDR3: CASSLWTGAGNTQYF

V: TRBV29-1
J: TRBJ1-2
D: -
size: -
DNA: TGCAGCGTTGATGCCGAGCAGGGTGTGTTTTCCTACACCTTC
CDR3: CSVDAEQGVFSYTF

V: TRBV27
J: TRBJ2-2
D: -
size: once
DNA: TGTGCCAGCAGCAGGGTCCCCGGGGAGCTGTTTTTT
CDR3: CASSRVPGELFF

V: TRBV6-1
J: TRBJ1-1
D: -
size: -
DNA: TGTGCCAGCAGTGAGGTCCAGGGTTTCACTGAAGCTTTCTTT
CDR3: CASSEVQGFTEAFF

V: TRBV19
J: TRBJ1-2
D: -
size: -
DNA: TGTGCCAGTAGTATAGGCGTCGGAGCTAACTATGGCTACACCTTC
CDR3: CASSIGVGANYGYTF

V: TRBV24-1
J: TRBJ1-2
D: -
size: -
DNA: TGTGCCACCAGTAAGGGGGTGGCCTATGGCTACACCTTC
CDR3: CATSKGVAYGYTF

V: TRBV5-5
J: TRBJ2-7
D: -
size: -
DNA: TGTGCCAGCAGCTTTTCACTCGGCGAGCAGTACTTC
CDR3: CASSFSLGEQYF

V: TRBV30
J: TRBJ2-3
D: TRBD2
size: -
DNA: TGTGCCTGGAGTGTTACTAGCGGTTCCACAGATACGCAGTATTTT
CDR3: CAWSVTSGSTDTQYF

V: TRBV7-2
J: TRBJ2-4
D: TRBD2
size: -
DNA: TGTGCCAGCAGCCAAGGGACTAGCTCCATTCAGTACTTC
CDR3: CASSQGTSSIQYF

V: TRBV19
J: TRBJ2-7
D: TRBD2
size: -
DNA: TGTGCCAGTAGCCCTTTAGCGGGGGCCTCCTACGAGCAGTACTTC
CDR3: CASSPLAGASYEQYF

V: TRBV24-1
J: TRBJ1-6
D: TRBD1
size: -
DNA: TGTGCCACCAGTGATTTCCCCCTAGAGACCGGGACAGGGATCGTACGACCCGAGGGGCCCCTCCACTTT
CDR3: CATSDFPLETGTGIVRPEGPLHF

V: TRBV18
J: TRBJ2-3
D: TRBD2
size: -
DNA: TGTGCCAGCTCACCCCGACTAGCGGAGACAGATACGCAGTATTTT
CDR3: CASSPRLAETDTQYF

V: TRBV30
J: TRBJ1-3
D: -
size: -
DNA: TGTGCCTGGAGTGTATCCAGGGGCGGAAACACCATATATTTT
CDR3: CAWSVSRGGNTIYF

V: TRBV6-2/TRBV6-3
J: TRBJ1-1
D: -
size: once
DNA: TGTGCCAGCAGTTACCCCCCGAGACTTATTGGGAACACTGAAGCTTTCTTT
CDR3: CASSYPPRLIGNTEAFF

V: TRBV4-3
J: TRBJ1-1
D: TRBD1
size: -
DNA: TGCGCCAGCAGCCAACGGACAGGGGAGAACACTGAAGCTTTCTTT
CDR3: CASSQRTGENTEAFF

V: TRBV19
J: TRBJ1-2
D: TRBD1
size: -
DNA: TGTGCCAGTAGTACCGGACAGGGGCGAAATTTTAACTATGGCTACACCTTC
CDR3: CASSTGQGRNFNYGYTF

V: TRBV6-5
J: TRBJ1-1
D: -
size: once
DNA: TGTGCCAGCAGTTACTCGACCAGGGCGCTGAACACTGAAGCTTTCTTT
CDR3: CASSYSTRALNTEAFF

V: TRBV7-9
J: TRBJ1-2
D: -
size: -
DNA: TGTGCCAGCAGCAAAATGACACCAAACTATGGCTACACCTTC
CDR3: CASSKMTPNYGYTF

V: TRBV19
J: TRBJ2-3
D: -
size: -
DNA: TGTGCCAGTAGCCCTTTATTGAGGGTAAGGACAGATACGCAGTATTTT
CDR3: CASSPLLRVRTDTQYF

V: TRBV2
J: TRBJ1-3
D: -
size: -
DNA: TGTGCCAGCAGTGAAGCGCTAGGTCCCGGATCTGGAAACACCATATATTTT
CDR3: CASSEALGPGSGNTIYF